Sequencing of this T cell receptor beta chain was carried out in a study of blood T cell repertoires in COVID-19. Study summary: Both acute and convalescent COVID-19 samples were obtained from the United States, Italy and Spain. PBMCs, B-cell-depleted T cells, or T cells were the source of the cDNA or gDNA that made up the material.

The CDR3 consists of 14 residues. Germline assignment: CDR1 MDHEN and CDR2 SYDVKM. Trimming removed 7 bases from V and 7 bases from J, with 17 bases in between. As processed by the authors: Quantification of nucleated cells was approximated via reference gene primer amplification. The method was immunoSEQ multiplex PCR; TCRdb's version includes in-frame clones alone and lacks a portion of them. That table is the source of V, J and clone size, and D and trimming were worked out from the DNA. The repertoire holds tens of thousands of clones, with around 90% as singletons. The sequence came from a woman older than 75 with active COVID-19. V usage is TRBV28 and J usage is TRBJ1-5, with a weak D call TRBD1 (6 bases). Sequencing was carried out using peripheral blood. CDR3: CASNELGAGQPQHF. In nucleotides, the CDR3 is TGTGCCAGCAACGAACTGGGGGCTGGGCAGCCCCAGCATTTT.